This T cell receptor (beta chain) was found in a study of CD8 T cells in ankylosing spondylitis. TCRdb analysed the 5' RACE reads with MiXCR anew, one entry per CDR3 protein. The data contain roughly 230,000 distinct CDR3 sequences, roughly 8.2% of them singletons. V was pared by 5 bases and J by 3 bases, with 20 bases between. The germline V gene has CDR1 DFQATT and CDR2 SNEGSKA (reference sequence). CDR3 length: 15 residues. This clonotype appeared many times. The clonotype was recovered from a female donor with ankylosing spondylitis or in good health (not recorded which). Material: blood, either unsorted or a sorted T cell fraction (not recorded which). The chain employs TRBV20-1 and TRBJ2-7; possible D gene TRBD2, 7 bases. In DNA, the CDR3 is TGCAGTGCTCCCGGAGGGGGGGCGCAGTTCTACGAGCAGTACTTC. Translating gives CSAPGGGAQFYEQYF.